These 22 T cell receptor beta chains share one sample of origin, sequenced in a study of blood T cell repertoires in COVID-19. Assay used: immunoSEQ multiplex PCR; TCRdb lists only in-frame clones, some missing. The table has roughly 180,000 clones, approximately 85% seen once; the top ten hold 6.9%. Sequenced material: peripheral blood. These receptor sequences come from a man aged 80 or over with COVID-19, enrolled during active disease.

The V call is TRBV5-8, the J call TRBJ2-1; weak D call: TRBD1 (6 bases). The germline gives CDR1 SGHTS, CDR2 YDEGEE. This CDR3 is built from 16 residues. V was pared by 7 bases and J by 1 base, with 18 bases between. The CDR3 here is CASAPFNRDSYNEQFF. Written as DNA, the CDR3 is TGTGCCAGCGCCCCTTTTAACAGGGATTCCTACAATGAGCAGTTCTTC.

This clone has just one count. This chain connects TRBV6-5 to TRBJ1-1, with no clear D. The germline V and J ends were trimmed by 8 bases and 5 bases, with 15 bases remaining between them. The germline V gene encodes CDR1 MNHEY and CDR2 SVGAGI. This CDR3 region has 13 residues. The DNA for the CDR3 is TGTGCCAGCCAACAGCTCCTCAGGACTGAAGCTTTCTTT. It translates to CASQQLLRTEAFF.

The chain uses TRBV19 and TRBJ1-2; D is unresolved. CDR1 is LNHDA, CDR2 SQIVND, per germline (reference sequence). The CDR3 is 13 residues long. V lost 8 bases, J lost 4 bases, and 14 bases lay in between. The DNA of the CDR3 is TGTGCCAGTTCCACAGACGGCCGCTATGGCTACACCTTC. This sequence encodes CASSTDGRYGYTF.

The chain carries TRBV7-2 and TRBJ2-1, with a weak D call TRBD1 (6 bases). The CDR3 runs to 15 residues. Germline CDR1 reads SGHTA; CDR2 reads FQGNSA. The V end lost 5 bases, the J end lost 6 bases, and 17 bases lay between the germline ends. CDR3 coding DNA: TGTGCCAGCAGCCCCTTCCGACAGGCTGTCAATGAGCAGTTCTTC. Translated, it gives CASSPFRQAVNEQFF.

The chain links TRBV4-1 to TRBJ2-3; 9 bases align to TRBD2. V shed 6 bases and J 1 base; nucleotides not matched to a gene: 8. CDR3 size: 16 residues. Germline CDR1 is MGHRA and CDR2 is YSYEKL. CDR3 sequence reads: CASSRKAGGGTDTQYF. CDR3 bases: TGCGCCAGCAGTCGGAAAGCGGGGGGAGGCACAGATACGCAGTATTTT.

The chain combines TRBV5-1 with TRBJ1-1, with D perhaps matching TRBD1 (5 bases). Trimming cost V 4 bases and J 3 bases, with 16 bases left between them. CDR1 SGHRS and CDR2 YFSETQ come from the germline V gene. This CDR3 contains 15 residues. The CDR3 region is CASSASGGGDTEAFF. DNA for the CDR3: TGCGCCAGCAGCGCCTCGGGCGGAGGGGACACTGAAGCTTTCTTT. The whole variable domain, filled in from reference TRBV5-1 and TRBJ1-1, reads KAGVTQTPRYLIKTRGQQVTLSCSPISGHRSVSWYQQTPGQGLQFLFEYFSETQRNKGNFPGRFSGRQFSNSRSEMNVSTLELGDSALYLCASSASGGGDTEAFFGQGTRLTVV.

The V call is TRBV7-6, the J call TRBJ2-7; weak D call: TRBD1 (6 bases). V gave up 4 bases and J gave up 5 bases, with 18 bases separating them. Germline loops: CDR1 SGHVS, CDR2 FNYEAQ. The CDR3 length is 15 residues. The CDR3 nucleotides are TGTGCCAGCAGCTCCCTTACAGGGAACCCGAACGAGCAGTACTTC. Its translation is CASSSLTGNPNEQYF.

The V gene is TRBV9, the J gene TRBJ1-6, with 8 bases lining up with TRBD1. The J segment lost 10 bases and the V segment lost 2 bases, leaving 8 bases of the junction unmatched. The CDR3 length is 15 residues. The germline V gene has CDR1 SGDLS and CDR2 YYNGEE. CDR3 loop: CASSVGQGEGSPLHF. CDR3 sequence (DNA): TGTGCCAGCAGCGTCGGACAGGGAGAAGGGTCACCCCTCCACTTT.

V is TRBV5-4 and J is TRBJ2-7, with D possibly TRBD2 on 7 matching bases. V was cut by 7 bases and J by 0 bases, with 17 bases left in between. Germline values: CDR1 SGHNT, CDR2 YYREEE (reference sequence). This CDR3 has 15 amino acids. CDR3 protein: CASGEAGALSYEQYF. The CDR3 coding sequence is TGTGCCAGCGGCGAGGCGGGGGCCCTCTCCTACGAGCAGTACTTC. Looking up the rest from reference TRBV5-4 and TRBJ2-7 gives the full variable domain: ETGVTQSPTHLIKTRGQQVTLRCSSQSGHNTVSWYQQALGQGPQFIFQYYREEENGRGNFPPRFSGLQFPNYSSELNVNALELDDSALYLCASGEAGALSYEQYFGPGTRLTVT.

The chain links TRBV19 to TRBJ2-7, with 11 bases matching TRBD2. This CDR3 has 15 residues. From germline, CDR1 is LNHDA and CDR2 SQIVND (reference sequence). V gave up 6 bases and J gave up 1 base; unmatched junction bases: 5. The CDR3 DNA is TGTGCCAGTAGCGAGGGACTAGCGGTGTCCTACGAGCAGTACTTC. This translates into CASSEGLAVSYEQYF.

The chain links TRBV5-1 to TRBJ2-2; possibly TRBD2 for D (5 bases). This CDR3 spans 14 amino acids. The V end was cut by 7 bases, the J end by 1 base, with 11 bases between. CDR1 and CDR2 from the germline V gene are SGHRS and YFSETQ. DNA for the CDR3: TGCGCCAGCCGTAACGGACTGAACACCGGGGAGCTGTTTTTT. It codes for CASRNGLNTGELFF.

This chain's CDR3 is CASSVDVGRRGGYTF. CDR3 DNA sequence: TGTGCCAGCAGCGTAGATGTAGGGCGAAGGGGTGGCTACACCTTC. The rearrangement uses TRBV9 and TRBJ1-2, with D perhaps TRBD1 (5 bases). This CDR3 spans 15 amino acids. CDR1 SGDLS and CDR2 YYNGEE come from the germline V gene. V lost 0 bases, J lost 7 bases, and 16 bases lay in between.

V usage is TRBV28 and J usage is TRBJ1-2; a weak D match, TRBD1 (6 bases). CDR1 is MDHEN and CDR2 is SYDVKM in the germline V gene. V was pared by 1 base and J by 2 bases, with 17 bases between. This CDR3 has 17 amino acids. The DNA for the CDR3 is TGTGCCAGCAGTTTATCCCTCATAGGGGGTATGAACTATGGCTACACCTTC. Protein sequence: CASSLSLIGGMNYGYTF.

This chain connects TRBV12-3 or TRBV12-4 to TRBJ2-3, with a tentative D call TRBD1 (6 bases). Trimming took off 6 bases at V and 3 bases at J, with 7 bases between the two ends. This CDR3 is built from 12 residues. The CDR3: CASSDRTDTQYF. For the CDR3, the DNA is TGTGCCAGCAGCGACAGGACAGATACGCAGTATTTT.

The chain has TRBV5-6 and TRBJ1-6; tentative D call: TRBD1 (6 bases). Germline V gives CDR1 SGHDT, CDR2 YYEEEE. Trimming took off 5 bases at V and 4 bases at J, with 16 bases between the two ends. CDR3 length equals 16 residues. This CDR3 reads CASRRKQDSYNSPLHF. DNA for the CDR3: TGTGCCAGCAGACGAAAACAGGACAGTTATAATTCACCCCTCCACTTT.

The CDR3 is CASSPGGRTGETQYF. CDR3 DNA sequence: TGTGCCAGCAGCCCAGGGGGGCGGACGGGAGAGACCCAGTACTTC. The chain is built from TRBV7-3 and TRBJ2-5; tentative D call: TRBD1 (7 bases). The V gene's germline CDR1 is SGHTA and CDR2 FQGTGA. V was clipped by 5 bases and J by 4 bases, with 17 bases between them. The CDR3 contains 15 residues.

CDR3 sequence (DNA): TGTGCCAGCAGCGAAAGGGGCCTCGGGGGTCGGGGCTACACCTTC. Translating it yields CASSERGLGGRGYTF. J is TRBJ1-2 and V is TRBV7-2, with a possible D match to TRBD1 (5 bases). The CDR3 loop spans 15 amino acids. Between the trimmed V and J ends, which lost 5 bases and 8 bases, there was a span of 21 bases. Looked up from germline, CDR1 is SGHTA and CDR2 is FQGNSA.

The chain has TRBV4-2 and TRBJ1-2, with D perhaps TRBD1 (5 bases). The CDR3 extends over 14 amino acids. Germline CDR1 and CDR2: LGHNA and YNFKEQ. V gave up 1 base and J gave up 6 bases, with 12 bases separating them. The CDR3 region has the DNA TGTGCCAGCAGCCAAGCTATAGGGGTAAATGGCTACACCTTC. Its protein product is CASSQAIGVNGYTF.

This clone was detected a few times. The genes are TRBV18 and TRBJ1-2, with 9 positions matching TRBD1. This CDR3 spans 14 amino acids. The germline V gene encodes CDR1 KGHSH and CDR2 LQKENI. The V gene end was trimmed by 3 bases and the J gene end by 7 bases; junction bases not matched to a gene: 6. The CDR3, as DNA: TGTGCCAGCTCACCCCGGACAGGGGAGCGTGGCTACACCTTC. It encodes CASSPRTGERGYTF. Full variable domain (missing parts from reference TRBV18 and TRBJ1-2): NAGVMQNPRHLVRRRGQEARLRCSPMKGHSHVYWYRQLPEEGLKFMVYLQKENIIDESGMPKERFSAEFPKEGPSILRIQQVVRGDSAAYFCASSPRTGERGYTFGSGTRLTVV.

This clone was picked up many times. This chain connects TRBV7-9 to TRBJ1-2, with TRBD1 as a possible D gene (5 bases). Per the germline V gene, CDR1 is SEHNR and CDR2 is FQNEAQ (reference sequence). There are 15 residues in the CDR3. The germline V and J ends were trimmed by 6 bases and 0 bases, with 14 bases remaining between them. This chain's CDR3 is CASRRPGGTNYGYTF. The DNA of the CDR3 is TGTGCCAGCAGGAGGCCGGGGGGGACTAACTATGGCTACACCTTC.

The J gene is TRBJ1-1, the V gene TRBV19; 7 nucleotides match TRBD1. CDR3 size: 14 residues. The V and J ends lost 1 base and 4 bases, in that order; junction bases with no gene match: 3. Germline values: CDR1 LNHDA, CDR2 SQIVND (reference sequence). In DNA form, the CDR3 reads TGTGCCAGTAGTATAGGACGGGACAGCACTGAAGCTTTCTTT. It encodes CASSIGRDSTEAFF.

The rearrangement uses TRBV14 and TRBJ1-5; no clear D. This CDR3 is 13 amino acids long. From germline, CDR1 is SGHDN and CDR2 FVKESK. The V gene lost 1 base and the J gene lost 7 bases, with 8 bases spanning the gap. The CDR3 spells CASSQGADQPQHF. The CDR3 DNA reads TGTGCCAGCAGCCAAGGGGCAGACCAGCCCCAGCATTTT. The entire variable domain, with the rest obtained from reference TRBV14 and TRBJ1-5, is as follows: EAGVTQFPSHSVIEKGQTVTLRCDPISGHDNLYWYRRVMGKEIKFLLHFVKESKQDESGMPNNRFLAERTGGTYSTLKVQPAELEDSGVYFCASSQGADQPQHFGDGTRLSIL.